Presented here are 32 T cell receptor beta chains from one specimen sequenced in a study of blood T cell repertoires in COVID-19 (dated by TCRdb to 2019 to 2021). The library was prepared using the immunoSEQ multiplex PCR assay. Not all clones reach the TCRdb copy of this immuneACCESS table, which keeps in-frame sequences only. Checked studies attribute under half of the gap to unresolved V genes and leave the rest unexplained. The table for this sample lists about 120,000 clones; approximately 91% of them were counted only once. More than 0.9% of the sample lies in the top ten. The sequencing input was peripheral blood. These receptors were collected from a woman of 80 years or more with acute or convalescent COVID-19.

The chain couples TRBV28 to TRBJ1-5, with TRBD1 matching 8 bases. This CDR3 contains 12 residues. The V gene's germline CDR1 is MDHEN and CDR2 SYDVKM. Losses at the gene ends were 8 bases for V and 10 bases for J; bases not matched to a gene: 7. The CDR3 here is CASSPGQGPQHF. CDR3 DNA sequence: TGTGCCAGCTCTCCCGGACAGGGCCCCCAGCATTTT.

The CDR3, as DNA: TGTGCCAGCTCACTAGAAAGGGACAGGAGTAACTATGGCTACACCTTC. It translates to CASSLERDRSNYGYTF. This chain joins TRBV18 and TRBJ1-2; 8 bases align to TRBD1. V gave up 4 bases and J gave up 1 base; unmatched junction bases: 8. Looked up from germline, CDR1 is KGHSH and CDR2 is LQKENI. The CDR3 consists of 16 residues. The variable domain in full, completed from reference TRBV18 and TRBJ1-2, reads NAGVMQNPRHLVRRRGQEARLRCSPMKGHSHVYWYRQLPEEGLKFMVYLQKENIIDESGMPKERFSAEFPKEGPSILRIQQVVRGDSAAYFCASSLERDRSNYGYTFGSGTRLTVV.

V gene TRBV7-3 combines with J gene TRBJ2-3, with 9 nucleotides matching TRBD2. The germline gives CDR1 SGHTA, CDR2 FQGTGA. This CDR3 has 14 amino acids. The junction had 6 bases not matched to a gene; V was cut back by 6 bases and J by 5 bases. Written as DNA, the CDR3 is TGTGCCAGCAGTCGCGGGGGGGCTGAAGATACGCAGTATTTT. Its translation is CASSRGGAEDTQYF. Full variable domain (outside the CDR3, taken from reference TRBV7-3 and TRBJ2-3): GAGVSQTPSNKVTEKGKYVELRCDPISGHTALYWYRQSLGQGPEFLIYFQGTGAADDSGLPNDRFFAVRPEGSVSTLKIQRTERGDSAVYLCASSRGGAEDTQYFGPGTRLTVL.

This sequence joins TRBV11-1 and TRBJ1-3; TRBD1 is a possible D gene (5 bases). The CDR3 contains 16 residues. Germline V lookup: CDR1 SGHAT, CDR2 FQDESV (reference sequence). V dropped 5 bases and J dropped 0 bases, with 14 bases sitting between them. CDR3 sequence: CASSQRGPSSGNTIYF. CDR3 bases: TGTGCCAGCAGCCAGCGGGGACCGAGCTCTGGAAACACCATATATTTT.

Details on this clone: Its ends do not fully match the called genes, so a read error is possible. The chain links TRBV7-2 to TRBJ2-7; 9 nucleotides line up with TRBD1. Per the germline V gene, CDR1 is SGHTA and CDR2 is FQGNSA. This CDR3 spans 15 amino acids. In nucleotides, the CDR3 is TGTGCCAGCAGTTTAGGGACAGGGACCTCCTACGAGCAGTACTTC. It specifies CASSLGTGTSYEQYF.

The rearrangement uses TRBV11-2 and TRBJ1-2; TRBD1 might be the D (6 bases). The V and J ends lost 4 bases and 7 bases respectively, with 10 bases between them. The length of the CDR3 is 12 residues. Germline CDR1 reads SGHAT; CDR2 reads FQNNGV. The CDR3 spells CASSSDRIGYTF. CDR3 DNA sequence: TGTGCCAGCAGCTCAGACAGGATTGGCTACACCTTC.

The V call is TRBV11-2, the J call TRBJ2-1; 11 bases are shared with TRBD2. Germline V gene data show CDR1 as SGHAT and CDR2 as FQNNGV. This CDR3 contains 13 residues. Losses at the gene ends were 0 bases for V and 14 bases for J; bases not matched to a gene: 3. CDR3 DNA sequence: TGTGCCAGCAGCTTAGAAGCTAGCGGGGGGAAGTTCTTC. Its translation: CASSLEASGGKFF.

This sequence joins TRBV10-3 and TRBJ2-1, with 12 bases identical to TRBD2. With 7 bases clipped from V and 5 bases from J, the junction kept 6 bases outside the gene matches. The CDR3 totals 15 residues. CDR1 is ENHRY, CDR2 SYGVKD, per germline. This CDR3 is CAITPGLAGNNEQFF. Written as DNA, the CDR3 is TGTGCCATCACCCCGGGACTAGCGGGTAACAATGAGCAGTTCTTC.

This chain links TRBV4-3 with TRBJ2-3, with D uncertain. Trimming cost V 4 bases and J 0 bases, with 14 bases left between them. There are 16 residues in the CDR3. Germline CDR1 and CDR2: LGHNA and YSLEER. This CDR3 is CASSRSGYSSTDTQYF. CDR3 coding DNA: TGCGCCAGCAGCCGTTCCGGGTATTCTAGCACAGATACGCAGTATTTT.

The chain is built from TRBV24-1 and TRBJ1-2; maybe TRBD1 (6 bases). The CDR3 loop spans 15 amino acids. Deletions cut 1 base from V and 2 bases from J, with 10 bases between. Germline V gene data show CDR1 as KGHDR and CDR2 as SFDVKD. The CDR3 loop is CATSDFGGPNYGYTF. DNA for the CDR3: TGTGCCACCAGTGATTTCGGGGGGCCCAACTATGGCTACACCTTC.

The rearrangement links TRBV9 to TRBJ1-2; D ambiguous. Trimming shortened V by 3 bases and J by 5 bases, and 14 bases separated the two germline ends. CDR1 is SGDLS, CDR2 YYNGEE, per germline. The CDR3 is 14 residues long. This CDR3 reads CASSGRHSAYGYTF. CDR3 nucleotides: TGTGCCAGCAGCGGCCGACACTCGGCTTATGGCTACACCTTC.

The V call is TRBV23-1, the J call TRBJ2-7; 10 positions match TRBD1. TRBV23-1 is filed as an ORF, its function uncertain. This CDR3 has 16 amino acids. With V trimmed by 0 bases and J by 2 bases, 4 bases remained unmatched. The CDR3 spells CASSQSGQGIPYEQYF. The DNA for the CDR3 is TGCGCCAGCAGTCAATCGGGACAGGGGATACCCTACGAGCAGTACTTC.

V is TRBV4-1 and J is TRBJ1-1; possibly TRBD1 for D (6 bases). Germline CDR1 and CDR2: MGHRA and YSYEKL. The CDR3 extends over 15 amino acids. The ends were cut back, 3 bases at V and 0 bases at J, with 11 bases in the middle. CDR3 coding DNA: TGCGCCAGCAGCCACCCGGGACACCTGAACACTGAAGCTTTCTTT. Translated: CASSHPGHLNTEAFF.

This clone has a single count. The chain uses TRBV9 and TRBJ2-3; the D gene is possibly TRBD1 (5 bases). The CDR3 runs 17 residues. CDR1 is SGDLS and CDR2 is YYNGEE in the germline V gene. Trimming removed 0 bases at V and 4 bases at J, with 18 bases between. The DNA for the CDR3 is TGTGCCAGCAGCGTAGACTCGCACCACAGGCGTCCAGATACGCAGTATTTT. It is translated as CASSVDSHHRRPDTQYF.

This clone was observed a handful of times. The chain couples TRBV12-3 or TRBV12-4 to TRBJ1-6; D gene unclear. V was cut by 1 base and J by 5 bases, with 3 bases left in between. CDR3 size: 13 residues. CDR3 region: CASSLGDNSPLHF. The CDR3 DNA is TGTGCCAGCAGTTTAGGAGATAATTCACCCCTCCACTTT.

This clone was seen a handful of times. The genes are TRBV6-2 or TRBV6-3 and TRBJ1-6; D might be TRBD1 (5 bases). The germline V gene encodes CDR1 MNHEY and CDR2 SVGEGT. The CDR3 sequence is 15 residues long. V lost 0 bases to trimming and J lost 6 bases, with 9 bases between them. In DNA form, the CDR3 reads TGTGCCAGCAGTTACTCAAGGGGCCTTAATTCACCCCTCCACTTT. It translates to CASSYSRGLNSPLHF.

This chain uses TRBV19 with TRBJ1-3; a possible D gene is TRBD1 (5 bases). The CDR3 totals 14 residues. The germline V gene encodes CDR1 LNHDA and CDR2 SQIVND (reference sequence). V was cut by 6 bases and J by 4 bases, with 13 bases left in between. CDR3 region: CASSEVGLGNTIYF. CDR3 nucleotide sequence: TGTGCCAGTAGCGAGGTGGGGCTAGGAAACACCATATATTTT.

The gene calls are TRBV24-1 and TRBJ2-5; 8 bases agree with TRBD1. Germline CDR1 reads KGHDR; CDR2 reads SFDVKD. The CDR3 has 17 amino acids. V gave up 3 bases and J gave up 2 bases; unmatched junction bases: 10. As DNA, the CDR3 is TGTGCCACCAGTGATGGCACGGACAGGGTTGGGCAAGAGACCCAGTACTTC. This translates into CATSDGTDRVGQETQYF.

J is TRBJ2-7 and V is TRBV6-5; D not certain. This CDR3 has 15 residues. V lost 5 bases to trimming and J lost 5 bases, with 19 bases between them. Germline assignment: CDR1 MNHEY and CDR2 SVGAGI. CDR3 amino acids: CASSHPGIEPNEQYF. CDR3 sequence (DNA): TGTGCCAGCAGTCACCCCGGTATAGAACCGAACGAGCAGTACTTC.

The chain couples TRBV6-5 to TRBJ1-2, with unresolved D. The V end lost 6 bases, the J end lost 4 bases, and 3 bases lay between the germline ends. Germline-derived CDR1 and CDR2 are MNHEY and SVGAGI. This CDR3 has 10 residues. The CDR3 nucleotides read TGTGCCAGCAGCGTCTATGGCTACACCTTC. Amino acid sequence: CASSVYGYTF.

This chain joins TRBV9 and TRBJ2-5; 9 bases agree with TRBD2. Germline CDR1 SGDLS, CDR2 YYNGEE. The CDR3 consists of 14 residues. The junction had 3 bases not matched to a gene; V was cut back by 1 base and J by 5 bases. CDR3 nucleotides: TGTGCCAGCAGCGTACAGAGCGGGGGGGAGACCCAGTACTTC. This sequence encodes CASSVQSGGETQYF.

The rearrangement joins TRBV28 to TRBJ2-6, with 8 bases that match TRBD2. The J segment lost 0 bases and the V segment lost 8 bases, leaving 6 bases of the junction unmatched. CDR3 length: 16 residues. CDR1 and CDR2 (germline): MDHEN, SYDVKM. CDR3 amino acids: CASQAGVLSGANVLTF. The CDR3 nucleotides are TGTGCCAGCCAAGCGGGGGTCCTCTCTGGGGCCAACGTCCTGACTTTC.

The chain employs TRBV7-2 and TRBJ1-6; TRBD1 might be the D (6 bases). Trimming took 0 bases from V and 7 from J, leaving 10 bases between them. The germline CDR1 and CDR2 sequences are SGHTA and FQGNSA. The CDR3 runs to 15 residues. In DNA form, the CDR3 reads TGTGCCAGCAGCTTAGCGGGGGCCCGGAATTCACCCCTCCACTTT. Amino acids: CASSLAGARNSPLHF.

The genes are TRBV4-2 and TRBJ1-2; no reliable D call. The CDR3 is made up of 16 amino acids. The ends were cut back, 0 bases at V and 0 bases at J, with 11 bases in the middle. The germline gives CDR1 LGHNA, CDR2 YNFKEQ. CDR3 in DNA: TGTGCCAGCAGCCAAGATTATTCAGGATCTAACTATGGCTACACCTTC. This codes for CASSQDYSGSNYGYTF.

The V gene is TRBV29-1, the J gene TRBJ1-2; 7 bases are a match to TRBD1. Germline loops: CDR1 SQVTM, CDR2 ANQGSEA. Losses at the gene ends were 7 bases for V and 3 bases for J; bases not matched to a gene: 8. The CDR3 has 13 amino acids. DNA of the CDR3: TGCAGCGCCGGGACAGCTGGCGACTATGGCTACACCTTC. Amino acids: CSAGTAGDYGYTF.

CDR3 sequence: CASSGQGSYEQYF. CDR3 bases: TGTGCCAGCTCGGGACAGGGTTCCTACGAGCAGTACTTC. The genes are TRBV6-5 and TRBJ2-7; TRBD1 aligns across 9 bases. V dropped 8 bases and J dropped 1; count of bases not matched to a gene: 3. The CDR3 has 13 residues. Germline CDR1 and CDR2: MNHEY and SVGAGI.

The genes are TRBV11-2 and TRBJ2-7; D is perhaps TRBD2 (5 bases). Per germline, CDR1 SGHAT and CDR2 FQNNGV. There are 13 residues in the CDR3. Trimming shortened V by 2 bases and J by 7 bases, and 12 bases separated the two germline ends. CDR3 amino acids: CASSLFMEVEQYF. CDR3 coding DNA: TGTGCCAGCAGCTTATTCATGGAGGTTGAGCAGTACTTC.

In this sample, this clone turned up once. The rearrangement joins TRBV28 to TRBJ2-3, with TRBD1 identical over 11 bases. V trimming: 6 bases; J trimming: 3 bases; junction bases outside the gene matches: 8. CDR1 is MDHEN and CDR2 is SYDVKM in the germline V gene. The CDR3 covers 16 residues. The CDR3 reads CASRSRTGGTTDTQYF. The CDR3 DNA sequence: TGTGCCAGCAGATCCCGGACAGGGGGCACAACAGATACGCAGTATTTT.

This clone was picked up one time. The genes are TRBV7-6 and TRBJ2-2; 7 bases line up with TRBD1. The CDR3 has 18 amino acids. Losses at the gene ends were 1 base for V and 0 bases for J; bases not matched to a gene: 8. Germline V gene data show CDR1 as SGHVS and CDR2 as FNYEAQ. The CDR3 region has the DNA TGTGCCAGCAGCTTAGGGGACAGATTCCCTACGAACACCGGGGAGCTGTTTTTT. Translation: CASSLGDRFPTNTGELFF.

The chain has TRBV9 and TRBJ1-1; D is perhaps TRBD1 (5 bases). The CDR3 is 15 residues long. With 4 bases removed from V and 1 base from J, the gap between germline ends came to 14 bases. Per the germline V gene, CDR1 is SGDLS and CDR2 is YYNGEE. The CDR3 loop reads CASSLPQAGNTEAFF. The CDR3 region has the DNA TGTGCCAGCAGCTTGCCACAGGCTGGGAACACTGAAGCTTTCTTT.

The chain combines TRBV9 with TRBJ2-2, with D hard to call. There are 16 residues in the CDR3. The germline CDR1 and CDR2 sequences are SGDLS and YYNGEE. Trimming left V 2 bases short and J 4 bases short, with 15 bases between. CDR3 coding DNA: TGTGCCAGCAGCGTCGCCGCTAGGTCTGGCACCGGGGAGCTGTTTTTT. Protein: CASSVAARSGTGELFF.

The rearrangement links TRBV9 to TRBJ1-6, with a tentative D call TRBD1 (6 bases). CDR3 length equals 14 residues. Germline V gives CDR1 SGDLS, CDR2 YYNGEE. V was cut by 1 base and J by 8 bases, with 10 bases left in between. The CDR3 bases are TGTGCCAGCAGCGTAAGGGACATCTATTCACCCCTCCACTTT. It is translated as CASSVRDIYSPLHF. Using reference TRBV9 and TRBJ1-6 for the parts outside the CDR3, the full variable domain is DSGVTQTPKHLITATGQRVTLRCSPRSGDLSVYWYQQSLDQGLQFLIQYYNGEERAKGNILERFSAQQFPDLHSELNLSSLELGDSALYFCASSVRDIYSPLHFGNGTRLTVT.